This T cell receptor (beta chain) was captured by sequencing in a study of regulatory T cells in long-lasting Graves disease. Study-level results: Repertoires from persistent disease leaned toward TRBV28, TRBJ1-2 and TRBJ2-5. Owing to a sample size that was small, accuracy may have been reduced.

The time point was: persistent/refractory GD, antithyroid drugs over 5 years with positive TRAb. RNA isolated from PBMCs was used to make the TCR library. Criteria from the American Thyroid Association guidelines were applied to diagnose Graves' disease. Sequencing libraries for TCR beta were prepared with iRepertoire HTBI primers and Arm-PCR of CDR3 regions. One entry per CDR3 protein, called by TCRdb with MiXCR from the multiplex PCR reads. The sample gives a few hundred thousand distinct CDR3 sequences, 23% of which show up once; approximately 28% is in the top ten. Germline assignment: CDR1 LNHDA and CDR2 SQIVND (reference sequence). The CDR3 extends over 13 amino acids. Trimming took 7 bases from V and 2 from J, leaving 8 bases between them. With regard to this clonotype: The antigen is unknown.

This receptor was taken from a female donor with Graves disease. Source: peripheral blood mononuclear cells (PBMCs), taken when the disease was refractory, from a patient treated with antithyroid drugs. The rearrangement links TRBV19 to TRBJ2-2; D unresolved. CDR3 sequence: CASMDVNTGELFF. CDR3 in DNA: TGTGCCAGTATGGACGTAAACACCGGGGAGCTGTTTTTT.